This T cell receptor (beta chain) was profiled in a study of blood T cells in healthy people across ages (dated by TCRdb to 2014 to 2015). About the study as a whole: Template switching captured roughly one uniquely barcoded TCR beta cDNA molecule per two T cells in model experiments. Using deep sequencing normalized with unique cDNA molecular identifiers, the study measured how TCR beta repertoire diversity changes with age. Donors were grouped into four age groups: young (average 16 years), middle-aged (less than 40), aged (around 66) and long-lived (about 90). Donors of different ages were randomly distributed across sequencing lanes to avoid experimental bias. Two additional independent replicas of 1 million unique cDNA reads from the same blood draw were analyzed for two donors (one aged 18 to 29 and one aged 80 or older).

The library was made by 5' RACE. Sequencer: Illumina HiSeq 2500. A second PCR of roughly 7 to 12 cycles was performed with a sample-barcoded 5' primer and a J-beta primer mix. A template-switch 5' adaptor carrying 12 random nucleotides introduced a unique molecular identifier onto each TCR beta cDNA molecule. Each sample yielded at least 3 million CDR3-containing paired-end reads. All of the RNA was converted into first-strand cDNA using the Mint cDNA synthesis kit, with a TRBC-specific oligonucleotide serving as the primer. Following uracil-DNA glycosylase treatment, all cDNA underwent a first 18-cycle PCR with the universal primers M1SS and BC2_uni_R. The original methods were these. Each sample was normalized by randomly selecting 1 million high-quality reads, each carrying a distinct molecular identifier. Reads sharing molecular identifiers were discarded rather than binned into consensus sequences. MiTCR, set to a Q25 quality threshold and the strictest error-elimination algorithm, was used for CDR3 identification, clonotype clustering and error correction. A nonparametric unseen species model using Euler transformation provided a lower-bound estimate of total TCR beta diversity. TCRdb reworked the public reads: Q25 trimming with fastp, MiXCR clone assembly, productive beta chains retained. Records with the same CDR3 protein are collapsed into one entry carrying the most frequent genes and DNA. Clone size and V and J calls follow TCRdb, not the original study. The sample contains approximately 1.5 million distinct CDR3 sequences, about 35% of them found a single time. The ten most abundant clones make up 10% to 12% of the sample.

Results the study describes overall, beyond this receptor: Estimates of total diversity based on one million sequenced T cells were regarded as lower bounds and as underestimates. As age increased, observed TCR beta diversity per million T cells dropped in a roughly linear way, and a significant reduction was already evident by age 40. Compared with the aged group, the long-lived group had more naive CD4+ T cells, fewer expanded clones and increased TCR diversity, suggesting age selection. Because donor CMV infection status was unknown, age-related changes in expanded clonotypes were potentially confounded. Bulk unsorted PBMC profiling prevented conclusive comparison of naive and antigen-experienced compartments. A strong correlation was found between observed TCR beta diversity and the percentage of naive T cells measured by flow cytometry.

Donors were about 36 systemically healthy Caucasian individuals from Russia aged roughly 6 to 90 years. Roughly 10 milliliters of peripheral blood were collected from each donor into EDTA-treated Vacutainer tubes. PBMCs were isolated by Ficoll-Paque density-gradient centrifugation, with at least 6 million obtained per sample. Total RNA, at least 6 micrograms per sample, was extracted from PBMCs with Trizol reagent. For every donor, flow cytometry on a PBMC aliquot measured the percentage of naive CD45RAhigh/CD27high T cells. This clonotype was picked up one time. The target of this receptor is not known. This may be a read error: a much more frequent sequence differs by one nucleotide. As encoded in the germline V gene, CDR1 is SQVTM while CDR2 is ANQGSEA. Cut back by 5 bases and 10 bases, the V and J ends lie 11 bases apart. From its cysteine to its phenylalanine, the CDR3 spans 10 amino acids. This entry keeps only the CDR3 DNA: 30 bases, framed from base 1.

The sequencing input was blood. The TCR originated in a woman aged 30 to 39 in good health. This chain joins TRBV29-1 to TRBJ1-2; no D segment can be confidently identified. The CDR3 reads CSVFRADYTF. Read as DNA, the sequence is TGCAGCGTTTTCCGGGCTGACTACACCTTC.